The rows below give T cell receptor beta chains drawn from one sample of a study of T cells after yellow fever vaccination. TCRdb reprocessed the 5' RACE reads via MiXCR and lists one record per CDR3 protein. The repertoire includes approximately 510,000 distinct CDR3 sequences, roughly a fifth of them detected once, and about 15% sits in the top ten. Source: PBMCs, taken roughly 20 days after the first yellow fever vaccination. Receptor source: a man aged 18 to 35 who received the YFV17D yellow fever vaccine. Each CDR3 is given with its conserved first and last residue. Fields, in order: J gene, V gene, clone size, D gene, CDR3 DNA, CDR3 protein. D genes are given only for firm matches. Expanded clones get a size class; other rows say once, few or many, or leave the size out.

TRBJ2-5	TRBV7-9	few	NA	TGTGCTAGCGGTGCCTACGGGCAAGAGACCCAGTACTTC	CASGAYGQETQYF
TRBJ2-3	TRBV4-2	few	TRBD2	TGTGCCAGCAGCCAAGATTTCACGGGGGGGCCCGGAGATACGCAGTATTTT	CASSQDFTGGPGDTQYF
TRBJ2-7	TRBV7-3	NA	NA	TGTGCCAGCAGCTTATCCGGACGGGGAGAAAACGAGCAGTACTTC	CASSLSGRGENEQYF
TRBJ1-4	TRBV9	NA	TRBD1	TGTGCCAGCAGCTCCCGGACAGGGAGTAATGAAAAACTGTTTTTT	CASSSRTGSNEKLFF
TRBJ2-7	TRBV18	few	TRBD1	TGTGCCAGCTCCTCCCCCGGGACAGTGTCCTACGAGCAGTACTTC	CASSSPGTVSYEQYF
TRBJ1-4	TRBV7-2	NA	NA	TGTGCCAGCAGGAGGGTGCCTAATGAAAAACTGTTTTTT	CASRRVPNEKLFF
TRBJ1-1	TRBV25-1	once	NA	TGTGCCAGCATCGGGCGGTGGAACACTGAAGCTTTCTTT	CASIGRWNTEAFF
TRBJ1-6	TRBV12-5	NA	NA	TGTGCTAGTGGTTTGTCCCCTGGCGGAAGGTCAAATTCACCCCTCCACTTT	CASGLSPGGRSNSPLHF
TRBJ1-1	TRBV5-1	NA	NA	TGCGCCAGCAGCCCCGGGGTTCTGAACACTGAAGCTTTCTTT	CASSPGVLNTEAFF
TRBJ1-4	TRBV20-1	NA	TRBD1	TGCAGTGCTAGGTTGGGACAGGGTAATGAAAAACTGTTTTTT	CSARLGQGNEKLFF
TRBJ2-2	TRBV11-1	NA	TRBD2	TGTGCCAGCAGCTCCCGGACTAGCGGGGGGATAAACACCGGGGAGCTGTTTTTT	CASSSRTSGGINTGELFF
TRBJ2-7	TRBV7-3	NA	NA	TGTGCCAGCAGCCCATCAGGGTCTGGCTACGAGCAGTACTTC	CASSPSGSGYEQYF
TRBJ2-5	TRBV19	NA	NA	TGTGCCAGTAGTACGAACTACGAGACCCAGTACTTC	CASSTNYETQYF
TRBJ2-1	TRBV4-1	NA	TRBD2	TGCGCCAGCAGCCAAGCACTAGCGGGGGGCTACAATGAGCAGTTCTTC	CASSQALAGGYNEQFF
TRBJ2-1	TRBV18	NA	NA	TGTGCCACCAAGAGCGAATATGAGCAGTTCTTC	CATKSEYEQFF
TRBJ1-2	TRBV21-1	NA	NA	TGTGCCAGCAGGCCCAAGCTACAGGAAGTCTATGGCTACACCTTC	CASRPKLQEVYGYTF
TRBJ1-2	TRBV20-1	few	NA	TGCAGTGCAATCCTACCCAGGGGAACGCACTACACCTTC	CSAILPRGTHYTF
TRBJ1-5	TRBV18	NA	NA	TGTGCCAGCTCACCACCGAGTACGTCAGGTTATAGCAATCAGCCCCAGCATTTT	CASSPPSTSGYSNQPQHF
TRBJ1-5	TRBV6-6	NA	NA	TGTGCCAGCAGCGACCCCCCCAATCAGCCCCAGCATTTT	CASSDPPNQPQHF
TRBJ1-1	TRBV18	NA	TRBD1	TGTGCCAGCTCACGTACCGGGACAGGGGAAAACACTGAAGCTTTCTTT	CASSRTGTGENTEAFF
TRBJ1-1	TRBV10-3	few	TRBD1	TGTGCCTCCGACTGGGACAGAAATAAACCTGAAGCTTTCTTT	CASDWDRNKPEAFF
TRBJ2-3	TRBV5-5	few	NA	TGTGCCAGCAGCTACGTCATTACAGATACGCAGTATTTT	CASSYVITDTQYF
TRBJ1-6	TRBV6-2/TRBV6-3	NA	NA	TGTGCCAGCAGTACGTCAGGGAGGAATTCACCCCTCCACTTT	CASSTSGRNSPLHF
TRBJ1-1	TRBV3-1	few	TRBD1	TGTGCCAGCAGCCGGGGGACAGGGGGTTTGAACACTGAAGCTTTCTTT	CASSRGTGGLNTEAFF
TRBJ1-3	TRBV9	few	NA	TGTGCCAGCAGCGATACAATACAGGGTCCCAGCTCGGGAAACACCATATATTTT	CASSDTIQGPSSGNTIYF
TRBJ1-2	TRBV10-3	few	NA	TGTGCCATCAGTAGCGGGACCACTAACTATGGCTACACCTTC	CAISSGTTNYGYTF
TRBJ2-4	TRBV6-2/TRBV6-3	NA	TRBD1	TGTGCCAGCAGTTACTCCTACCGGGACAGGGCGCCCAAAAACATTCAGTACTTC	CASSYSYRDRAPKNIQYF
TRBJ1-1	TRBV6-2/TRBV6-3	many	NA	TGTGCCAGCATAAATAATGAGGTCAACACTGAAGCTTTCTTT	CASINNEVNTEAFF
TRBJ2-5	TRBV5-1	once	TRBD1	TGCGCCAGCAGCCGCGGCCTCCAGGGGGCAAAAGAGACCCAGTACTTC	CASSRGLQGAKETQYF
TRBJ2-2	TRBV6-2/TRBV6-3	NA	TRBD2	TGTGCCAGCTGCTTAGCGGGGGGTCCCGGGGAGCTGTTTTTT	CASCLAGGPGELFF
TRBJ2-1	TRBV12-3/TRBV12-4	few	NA	TGTGCCAGCAGTTCCCCCGTCGAGCAGTTCTTC	CASSSPVEQFF
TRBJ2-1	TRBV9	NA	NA	TGTGCCAGCAGCGTTTGGGGGGGGCTCGGTGAGCAGTTCTTC	CASSVWGGLGEQFF
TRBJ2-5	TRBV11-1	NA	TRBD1	TGTGCCAGCAGCTTAACCACTCGGGGACAGGTGGGTCAAGAGACCCAGTACTTC	CASSLTTRGQVGQETQYF
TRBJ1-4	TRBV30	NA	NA	TGTGCCTGTGGGAAGGGTACAACTAATGAAAAACTGTTTTTT	CACGKGTTNEKLFF
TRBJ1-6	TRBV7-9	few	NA	TGTGCCAGCAGCCCACGTATCGCTAATTCACCCCTCCACTTT	CASSPRIANSPLHF
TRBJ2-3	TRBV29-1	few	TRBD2	TGCAGCGTTGGGGGTGGCGGGGGGGTAGATACGCAGTATTTT	CSVGGGGGVDTQYF
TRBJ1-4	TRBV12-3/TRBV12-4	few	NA	TGTGCCAGCAGTTTAGGGCAGCCTACCGTTAATGAAAAACTGTTTTTT	CASSLGQPTVNEKLFF
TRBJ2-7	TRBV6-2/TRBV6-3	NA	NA	TGTGCCAGCAGTTACTCAAGGACGGGCTACGAGCAGTACTTC	CASSYSRTGYEQYF
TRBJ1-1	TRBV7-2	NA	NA	TGTGCCAGCAGCCGTGATGGGGGTCGGACTGAAGCTTTCTTT	CASSRDGGRTEAFF
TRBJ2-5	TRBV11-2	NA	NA	TGTGCCAGCAGCTTATTTGAGTTGTCGGACTCGGAGACCCAGTACTTC	CASSLFELSDSETQYF
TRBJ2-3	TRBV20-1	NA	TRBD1	TGCAGTGCTAAAACGGGACAGGGACGTACGCAGTATTTT	CSAKTGQGRTQYF